This TCR beta chain was recovered during a study of shared clonotypes between healthy human individuals. As regards this clone: Its antigen is unknown.

Study outcomes and limitations: Large depth notwithstanding, sorted-subset sequencing proved incomplete by rarefaction. Generally, naive subsets (rather than memory subsets) showed larger estimated richness.

The assay was immunoSEQ multiplex PCR, and TCRdb's table has in-frame clones only and misses some. Of roughly 2.6 million clones in the sample, approximately 90% were seen once. This receptor was obtained from a man younger than 35 in good health. Sequencing was carried out using naive CD4+ T cells sorted from blood. Subset described: CD45RA+ positively selected.

The CDR3 region has the DNA TGCAGTGCGCGGACAGGAAACCTCTACTTC. Translation: CSARTGNLYF. The rearrangement links TRBV20-1 to TRBJ2-4; 7 nucleotides match TRBD1. V lost 6 bases to trimming and J lost 16 bases; unmatched junction nucleotides: 9. The germline V gene has CDR1 DFQATT and CDR2 SNEGSKA (reference sequence). The CDR3 is 10 residues long.